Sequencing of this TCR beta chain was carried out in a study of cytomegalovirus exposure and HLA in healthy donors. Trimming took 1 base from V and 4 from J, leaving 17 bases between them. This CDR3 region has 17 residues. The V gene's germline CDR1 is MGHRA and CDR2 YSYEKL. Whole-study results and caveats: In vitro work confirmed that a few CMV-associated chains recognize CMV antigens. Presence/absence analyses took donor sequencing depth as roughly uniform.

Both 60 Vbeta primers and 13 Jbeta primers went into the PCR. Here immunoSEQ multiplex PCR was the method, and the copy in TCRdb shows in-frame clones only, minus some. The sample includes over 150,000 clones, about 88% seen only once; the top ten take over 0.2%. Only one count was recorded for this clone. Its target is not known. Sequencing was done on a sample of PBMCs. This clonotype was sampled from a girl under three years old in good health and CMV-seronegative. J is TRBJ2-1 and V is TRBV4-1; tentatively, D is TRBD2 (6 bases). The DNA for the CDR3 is TGCGCCAGCAGCCAAGTTCATGGGCGGGGTTGGTACAATGAGCAGTTCTTC. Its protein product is CASSQVHGRGWYNEQFF.